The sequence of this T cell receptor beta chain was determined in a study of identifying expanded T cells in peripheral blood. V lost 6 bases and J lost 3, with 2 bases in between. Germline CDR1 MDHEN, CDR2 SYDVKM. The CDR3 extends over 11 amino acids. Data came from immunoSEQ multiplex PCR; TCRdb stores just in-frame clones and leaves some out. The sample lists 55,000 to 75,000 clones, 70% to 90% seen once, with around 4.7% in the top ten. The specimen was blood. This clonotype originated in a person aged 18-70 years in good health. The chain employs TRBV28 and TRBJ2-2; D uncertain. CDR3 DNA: TGTGCCAGCAGGGACACCGGGGAGCTGTTTTTT. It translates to CASRDTGELFF.